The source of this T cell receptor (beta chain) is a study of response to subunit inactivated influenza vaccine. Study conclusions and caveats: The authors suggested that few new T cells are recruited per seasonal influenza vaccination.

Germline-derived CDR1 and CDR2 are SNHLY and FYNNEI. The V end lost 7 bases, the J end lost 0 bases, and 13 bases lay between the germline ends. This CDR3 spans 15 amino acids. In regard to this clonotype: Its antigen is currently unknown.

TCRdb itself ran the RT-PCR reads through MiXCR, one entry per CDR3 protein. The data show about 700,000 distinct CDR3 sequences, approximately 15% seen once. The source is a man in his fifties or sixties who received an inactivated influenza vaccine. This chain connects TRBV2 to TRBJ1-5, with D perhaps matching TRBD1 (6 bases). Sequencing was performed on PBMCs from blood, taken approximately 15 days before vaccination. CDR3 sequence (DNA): TGTGCCAGCACCAAGTACAGGGATAGCAATCAGCCCCAGCATTTT. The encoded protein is CASTKYRDSNQPQHF.